This paragraph reports one TCR beta chain. Its binding antigen is unknown. Per-base qualities were not stored, and no clone one base away is much larger. CDR1 DFQATT and CDR2 SNEGSKA are derived from the germline V gene (reference sequence). CDR3 length: 13 amino acids, cysteine to phenylalanine. Only the CDR3 DNA is retained, 39 bases long and in frame from the first base. Library preparation employed 5' RACE. Sequenced using an Illumina HiSeq 2500. A second PCR of about 6 to 12 cycles was performed with a sample-barcoded 5' primer and a J-beta primer mix. A unique molecular identifier was introduced onto each TCR beta cDNA molecule by a template-switch 5' adaptor carrying 12 random nucleotides. Each sample yielded at least 2.5 million CDR3-containing paired-end reads. The Mint cDNA synthesis kit, primed by a TRBC-specific oligonucleotide, was used to synthesize first-strand cDNA from all RNA. After uracil-DNA glycosylase treatment, a first 18-cycle PCR used universal primers M1SS and BC2_uni_R on all cDNA. The paper's data handling went like this. Normalization of each sample was performed by random selection of 1 million high-quality reads, each carrying a distinct molecular identifier. Instead of being binned into consensus sequences, reads with shared molecular identifiers were discarded. MiTCR, with a Q25 quality threshold and the strictest error-elimination algorithm, was used for CDR3 identification, clonotype clustering and error correction. A nonparametric unseen species model with Euler transformation was used to estimate lower-bound total TCR beta diversity. TCRdb trimmed the raw reads at Q25, called clones with MiXCR and kept productive beta chains. Under each unique CDR3 protein, matching rows form one entry showing the most common genes and DNA. TCRdb assigned the V and J calls; the authors' analysis was not used. This sample gives 920,000 or so distinct CDR3 sequences in total; 40% to 55% of them show up just once. The ten most abundant clones make up 18% of the sample.

Donors were under 40 systemically healthy Caucasian individuals from Russia aged 6 to 90 years. Approximately 11 milliliters of peripheral blood were drawn from each donor into EDTA-treated Vacutainer tubes. Ficoll-Paque density-gradient centrifugation was used to isolate PBMCs, with at least 6.5 million per sample. Total RNA, at least 6 micrograms per sample, was extracted from PBMCs with Trizol reagent. The percentages of naive CD45RAhigh/CD27high T cells were determined by flow cytometry on a PBMC aliquot from every donor. The record originates from a study of blood T cells in healthy people across ages (dated by TCRdb to 2014 to 2015). Study-wide context: Template switching captured roughly one uniquely barcoded TCR beta cDNA molecule per two T cells in model experiments. The study measured age-related changes in TCR beta repertoire diversity using deep sequencing normalized with unique cDNA molecular identifiers. Four age groups were formed from the donors: young (average 16 years), middle-aged (around 40), aged (62) and long-lived (more than 75). To avoid experimental bias, donors of different ages were distributed randomly across sequencing lanes. The study analyzed two additional independent replicas of 1 million unique cDNA reads from the same blood draw for two donors, one aged 18 to 29 and one aged 80 or older. The investigation overall reported the following: Estimates of total diversity based on one million sequenced T cells were regarded as lower bounds and as underestimates. The long-lived group showed more naive CD4+ T cells, fewer expanded clones and increased TCR diversity than the aged group, suggesting age selection. There was a strong correlation between observed TCR beta diversity and the percentage of naive T cells measured by flow cytometry. Bulk unsorted PBMC profiling prevented conclusive comparison of naive and antigen-experienced compartments. The CMV infection status of donors was not known, potentially confounding age-related changes in expanded clonotypes. Observed TCR beta diversity per million T cells fell roughly linearly with age, and a significant reduction was already apparent by age around 36.

The sequence is built from TRBV20-1 and TRBJ2-1; there is no confident call for the D gene. Near its end, the DNA agrees better with TRBJ2-7, so the J call may be wrong. The clonotype was recovered from a woman aged 60 to 75 in good health. Sequencing input: blood. This receptor carries the CDR3 CSAPGRFYNEQYF. The sequenced DNA is TGCAGTGCCCCAGGCAGGTTTTACAATGAGCAGTACTTC.